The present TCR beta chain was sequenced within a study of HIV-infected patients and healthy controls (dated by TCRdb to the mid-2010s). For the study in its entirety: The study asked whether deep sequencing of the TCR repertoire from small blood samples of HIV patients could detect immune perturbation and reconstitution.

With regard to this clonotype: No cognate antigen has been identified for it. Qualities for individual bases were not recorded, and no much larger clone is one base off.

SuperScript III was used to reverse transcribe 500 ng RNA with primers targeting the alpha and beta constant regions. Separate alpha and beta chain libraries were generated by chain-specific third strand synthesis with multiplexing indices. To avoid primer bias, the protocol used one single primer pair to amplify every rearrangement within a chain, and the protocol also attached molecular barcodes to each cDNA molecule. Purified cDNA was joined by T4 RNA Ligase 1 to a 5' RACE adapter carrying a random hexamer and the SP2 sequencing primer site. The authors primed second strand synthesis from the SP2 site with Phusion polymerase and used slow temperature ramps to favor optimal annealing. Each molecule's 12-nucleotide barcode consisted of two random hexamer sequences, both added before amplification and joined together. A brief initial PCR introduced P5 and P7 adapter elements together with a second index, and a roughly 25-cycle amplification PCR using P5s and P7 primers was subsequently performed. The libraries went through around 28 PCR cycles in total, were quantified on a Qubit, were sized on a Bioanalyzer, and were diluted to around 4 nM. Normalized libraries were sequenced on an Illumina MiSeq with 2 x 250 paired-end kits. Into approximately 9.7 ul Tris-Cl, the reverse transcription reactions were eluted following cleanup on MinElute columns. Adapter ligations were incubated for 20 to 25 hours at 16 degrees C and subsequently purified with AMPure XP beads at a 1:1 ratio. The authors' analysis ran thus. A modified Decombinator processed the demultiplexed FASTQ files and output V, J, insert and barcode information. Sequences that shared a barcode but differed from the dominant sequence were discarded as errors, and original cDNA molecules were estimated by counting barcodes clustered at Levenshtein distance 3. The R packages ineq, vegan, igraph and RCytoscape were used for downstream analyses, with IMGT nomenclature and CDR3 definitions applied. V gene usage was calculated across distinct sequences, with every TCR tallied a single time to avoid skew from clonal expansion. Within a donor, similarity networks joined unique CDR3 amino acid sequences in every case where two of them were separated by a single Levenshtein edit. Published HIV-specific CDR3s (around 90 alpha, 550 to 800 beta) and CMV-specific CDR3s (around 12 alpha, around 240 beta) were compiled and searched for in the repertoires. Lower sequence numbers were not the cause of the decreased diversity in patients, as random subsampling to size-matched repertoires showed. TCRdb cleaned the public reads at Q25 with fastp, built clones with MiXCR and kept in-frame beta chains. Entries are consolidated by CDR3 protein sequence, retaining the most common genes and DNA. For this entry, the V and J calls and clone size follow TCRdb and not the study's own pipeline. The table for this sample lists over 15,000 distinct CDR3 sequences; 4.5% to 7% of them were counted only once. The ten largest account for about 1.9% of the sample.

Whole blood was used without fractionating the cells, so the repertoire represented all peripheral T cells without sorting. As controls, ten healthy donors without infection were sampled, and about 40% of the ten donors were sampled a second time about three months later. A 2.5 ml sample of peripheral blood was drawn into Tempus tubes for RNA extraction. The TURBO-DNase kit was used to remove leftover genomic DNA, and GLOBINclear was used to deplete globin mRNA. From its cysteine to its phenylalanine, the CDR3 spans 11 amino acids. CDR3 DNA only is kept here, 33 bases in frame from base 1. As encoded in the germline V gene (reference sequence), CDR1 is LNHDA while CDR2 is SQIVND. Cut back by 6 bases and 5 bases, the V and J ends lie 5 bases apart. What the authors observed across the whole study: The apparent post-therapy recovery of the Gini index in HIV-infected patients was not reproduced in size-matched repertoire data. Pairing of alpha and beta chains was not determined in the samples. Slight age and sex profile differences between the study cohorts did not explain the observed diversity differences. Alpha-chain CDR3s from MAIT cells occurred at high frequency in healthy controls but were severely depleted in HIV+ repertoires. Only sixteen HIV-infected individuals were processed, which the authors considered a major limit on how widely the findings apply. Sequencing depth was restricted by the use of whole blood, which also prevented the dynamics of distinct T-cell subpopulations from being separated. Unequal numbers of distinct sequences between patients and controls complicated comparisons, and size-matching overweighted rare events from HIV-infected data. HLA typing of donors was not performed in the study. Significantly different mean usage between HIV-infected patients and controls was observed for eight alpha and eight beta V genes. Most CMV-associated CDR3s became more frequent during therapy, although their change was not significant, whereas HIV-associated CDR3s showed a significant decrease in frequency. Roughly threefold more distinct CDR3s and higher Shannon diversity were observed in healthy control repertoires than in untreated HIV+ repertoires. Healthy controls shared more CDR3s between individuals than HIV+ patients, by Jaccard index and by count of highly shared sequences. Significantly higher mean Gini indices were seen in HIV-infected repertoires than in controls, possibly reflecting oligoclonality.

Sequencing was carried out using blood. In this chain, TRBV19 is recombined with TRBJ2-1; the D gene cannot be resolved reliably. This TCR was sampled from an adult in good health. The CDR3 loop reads CASRTNNEQFF. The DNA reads TGTGCCAGTAGGACGAACAATGAGCAGTTCTTC.